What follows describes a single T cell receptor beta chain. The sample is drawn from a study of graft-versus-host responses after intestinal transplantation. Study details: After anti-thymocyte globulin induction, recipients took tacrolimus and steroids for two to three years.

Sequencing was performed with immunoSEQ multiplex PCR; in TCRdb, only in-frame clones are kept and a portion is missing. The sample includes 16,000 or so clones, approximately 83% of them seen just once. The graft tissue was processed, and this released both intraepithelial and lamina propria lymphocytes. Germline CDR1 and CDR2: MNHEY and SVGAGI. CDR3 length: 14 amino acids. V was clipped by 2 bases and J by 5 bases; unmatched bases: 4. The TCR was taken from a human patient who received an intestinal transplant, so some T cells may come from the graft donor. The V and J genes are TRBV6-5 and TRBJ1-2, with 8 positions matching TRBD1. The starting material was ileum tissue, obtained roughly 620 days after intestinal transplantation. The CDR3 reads CASSYMGQAYGYTF. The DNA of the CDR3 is TGTGCCAGCAGTTACATGGGACAGGCATATGGCTACACCTTC.